These 17 T cell receptor beta chains share one sample of origin, sequenced in a study of patients and donors after allogeneic stem cell transplantation. Using its own MiXCR run on the RT-PCR reads, TCRdb lists one record per CDR3 protein. Here the sample spans around 25,000 distinct CDR3 sequences, about 45% being singletons. The sequenced sample consisted of blood, either unsorted or a sorted T cell fraction (not recorded which). The receptor source for this set is a human donor who was either an allogeneic HSCT recipient or a stem cell or donor lymphocyte infusion donor (not recorded which). It is not recorded whose cells these are; they may come from a transplant donor.

The chain couples TRBV27 to TRBJ2-1; D possibly matches TRBD1 or TRBD2 (6 bases each). CDR3 length: 16 residues. V was clipped by 3 bases and J by 7 bases, with 19 bases between them. The germline gives CDR1 MNHEY, CDR2 SMNVEV (reference sequence). The CDR3 region has the DNA TGTGCCAGCAGTTTTGAGGGGGGATACGCGGGTAATGAGCAGTTCTTC. The encoded protein is CASSFEGGYAGNEQFF.

V gene TRBV4-1 combines with J gene TRBJ2-3, with 9 bases fitting TRBD2. Unmatched junction bases numbered 9, after V lost 1 base and J lost 1 base. This CDR3 comprises 18 residues. The germline V gene has CDR1 MGHRA and CDR2 YSYEKL. The CDR3 nucleotides are TGCGCCAGCAGCCAAGTTGGGACTAGCCCCCCCCGCACAGATACGCAGTATTTT. It codes for CASSQVGTSPPRTDTQYF.

The chain couples TRBV27 to TRBJ2-7, with D possibly TRBD2 on 5 matching bases. V lost 2 bases and J lost 5, with 19 bases in between. Germline V lookup: CDR1 MNHEY, CDR2 SMNVEV (reference sequence). The CDR3 is 16 amino acids. In DNA form, the CDR3 reads TGTGCCAGCAGTTTAGGCCAGTGGCTCGGACTCGACGAGCAGTACTTC. This encodes CASSLGQWLGLDEQYF.

The rearrangement links TRBV2 to TRBJ2-1; D gene unclear. Trimming shortened V by 7 bases and J by 11 bases, and 12 bases separated the two germline ends. The germline V gene has CDR1 SNHLY and CDR2 FYNNEI. CDR3 length: 11 residues. The CDR3 DNA is TGTGCCAGCACTCTGCCTTGGAAGCAGTTCTTC. Amino acids: CASTLPWKQFF.

The V call is TRBV3-1, the J call TRBJ1-6; D call uncertain. The CDR3 is made up of 13 amino acids. The V and J ends lost 4 bases and 9 bases respectively, with 10 bases between them. Germline assignment: CDR1 LGHDT and CDR2 YNNKEL (reference sequence). CDR3: CASSRSSGSPLHF. The CDR3 region has the DNA TGTGCCAGCAGCCGATCATCGGGTTCACCCCTCCACTTT.

The genes are TRBV3-1 and TRBJ2-5, with TRBD2 identical over 8 bases. CDR1 and CDR2 from the germline V gene are LGHDT and YNNKEL (reference sequence). This CDR3 region has 16 residues. The V gene end was trimmed by 0 bases and the J gene end by 1 base; junction bases not matched to a gene: 4. CDR3 loop: CASSQDLLAGQETQYF. DNA of the CDR3: TGTGCCAGCAGCCAAGATCTCCTAGCGGGCCAAGAGACCCAGTACTTC.

The V call is TRBV3-1, the J call TRBJ2-1; 8 bases line up with TRBD1. The length of the CDR3 is 18 residues. Germline V gives CDR1 LGHDT, CDR2 YNNKEL (reference sequence). J lost 3 bases, V lost 1 base, and 11 bases had no gene match. CDR3 DNA sequence: TGTGCCAGCAGCCAAGCCCAAGACAGGGGAAAGCTCTACAATGAGCAGTTCTTC. Protein product: CASSQAQDRGKLYNEQFF.

This clonotype has ten or more counts. The chain has TRBV28 and TRBJ2-7; possibly TRBD1 for D (6 bases). Trimming took off 8 bases at V and 6 bases at J, with 14 bases between the two ends. The CDR3 has 12 amino acids. Germline loops: CDR1 MDHEN, CDR2 SYDVKM. DNA of the CDR3: TGTGCCAGCCGGCAACAGGGTCTCGAGCAGTACTTC. It yields the protein CASRQQGLEQYF.

This clonotype was seen a few times. The gene calls are TRBV6-6 and TRBJ2-2; 7 bases map to TRBD1. This CDR3 is 17 amino acids long. CDR1 and CDR2 from the germline V gene are MNHNY and SVGAGI (reference sequence). V lost 6 bases and J lost 5; bases outside the gene matches: 15. CDR3 bases: TGTGCCAGCAGGACCCAAAGGAACAGGGGCTTAACCGGGGAGCTGTTTTTT. This translates into CASRTQRNRGLTGELFF.

This rearrangement joins TRBV24-1 to TRBJ2-7; no clear D gene. CDR3 length: 14 amino acids. The germline V and J ends were trimmed by 3 bases and 1 base, with 9 bases remaining between them. Germline CDR1 and CDR2: KGHDR and SFDVKD. CDR3 DNA: TGTGCCACCAGTGATCCCACAGTTTCCTACGAGCAGTACTTC. Its protein is CATSDPTVSYEQYF.

This clonotype was counted ten times or more. This chain connects TRBV5-4 to TRBJ2-7, with D perhaps TRBD1 or TRBD2 (5 bases each). The CDR3 extends over 14 amino acids. Germline values: CDR1 SGHNT, CDR2 YYREEE (reference sequence). Trimming removed 4 bases at V and 0 bases at J, with 11 bases between. CDR3 nucleotide sequence: TGTGCCAGCAGCCGGGACGGAGACTCCTACGAGCAGTACTTC. Translating gives CASSRDGDSYEQYF.

In this sample, this clonotype turned up a few times. This chain links TRBV12-3 or TRBV12-4 with TRBJ1-5; perhaps TRBD1 as D (5 bases). Trimming removed 5 bases at V and 6 bases at J, with 14 bases between. The CDR3 contains 14 residues. CDR3 in amino acids: CASSPRDELQPQHF. CDR3 DNA: TGTGCCAGCAGTCCCCGGGACGAACTTCAGCCCCAGCATTTT.

A few counts support this clonotype. The chain is built from TRBV7-2 and TRBJ2-4; a weak D match, TRBD1 (5 bases). CDR1 SGHTA and CDR2 FQGNSA come from the germline V gene. V was shortened by 8 bases and J by 1 base, with 15 bases between the two germline ends. The CDR3 spans 15 residues. The CDR3 DNA reads as TGTGCCAGCGCCGAACTCGCAGGGGCCAAAAACATTCAGTACTTC. It yields the protein CASAELAGAKNIQYF.

V is TRBV5-1 and J is TRBJ2-1, with D maybe TRBD2 (6 bases). There are 17 residues in the CDR3. CDR1 is SGHRS and CDR2 is YFSETQ in the germline V gene. Trimming left V 3 bases short and J 1 base short, with 17 bases between. CDR3 region: CASSWGLRARSYNEQFF. The CDR3 DNA is TGCGCCAGCAGCTGGGGACTTAGGGCCCGTTCCTACAATGAGCAGTTCTTC.

V is TRBV10-1 and J is TRBJ2-3; D is unresolved. CDR1 and CDR2 from the germline V gene are WNHNN and SYGVQD (reference sequence). The CDR3 length is 13 residues. V lost 5 bases, J lost 3 bases, and 9 bases lay in between. The CDR3 sequence: CASSRILTDTQYF. As DNA, the CDR3 is TGCGCCAGCAGTAGAATTCTGACAGATACGCAGTATTTT.

The chain links TRBV12-3 or TRBV12-4 to TRBJ2-1; weak D call: TRBD1 (7 bases). CDR3 length equals 16 residues. Trimming removed 3 bases from V and 0 bases from J, with 12 bases in between. The CDR3 region is CASSFRQGGSYNEQFF. DNA for the CDR3: TGTGCCAGCAGTTTTCGACAGGGAGGCTCCTACAATGAGCAGTTCTTC.

The table lists this clonotype with a count of one. The J gene is TRBJ2-1, the V gene TRBV20-1; D perhaps matches TRBD2 (6 bases). Trimming took 4 bases from V and 4 from J, leaving 8 bases between them. CDR3 size: 12 residues. The V gene's germline CDR1 is DFQATT and CDR2 SNEGSKA (reference sequence). CDR3 sequence (DNA): TGCAGTGCTACCGGGACTTACAATGAGCAGTTCTTC. Translating gives CSATGTYNEQFF.